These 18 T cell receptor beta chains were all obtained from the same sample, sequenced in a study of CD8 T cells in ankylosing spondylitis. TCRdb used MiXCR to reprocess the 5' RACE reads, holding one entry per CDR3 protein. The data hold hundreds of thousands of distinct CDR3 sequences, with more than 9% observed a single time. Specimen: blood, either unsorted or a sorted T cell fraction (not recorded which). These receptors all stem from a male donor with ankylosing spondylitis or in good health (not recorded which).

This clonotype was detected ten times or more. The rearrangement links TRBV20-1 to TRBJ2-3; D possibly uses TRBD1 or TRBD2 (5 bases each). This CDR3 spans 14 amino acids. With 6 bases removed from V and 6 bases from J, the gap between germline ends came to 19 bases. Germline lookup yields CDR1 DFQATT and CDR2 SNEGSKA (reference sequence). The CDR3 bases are TGCAGTGCCCACGGGACGGCCCTGGTGGATACGCAGTATTTT. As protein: CSAHGTALVDTQYF.

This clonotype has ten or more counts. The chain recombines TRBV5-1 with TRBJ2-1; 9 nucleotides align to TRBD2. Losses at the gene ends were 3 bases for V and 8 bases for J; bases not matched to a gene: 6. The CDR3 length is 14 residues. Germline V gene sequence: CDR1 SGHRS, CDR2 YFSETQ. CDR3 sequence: CASSSQASGDEQFF. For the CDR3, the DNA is TGCGCCAGCAGCTCACAGGCTAGCGGGGATGAGCAGTTCTTC.

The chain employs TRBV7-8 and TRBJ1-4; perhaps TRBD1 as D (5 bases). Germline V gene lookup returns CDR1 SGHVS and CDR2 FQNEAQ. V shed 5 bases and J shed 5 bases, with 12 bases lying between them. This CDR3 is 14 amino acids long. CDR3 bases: TGTGCCAGCAGCCCCGACAGTCAGAATGAAAAACTGTTTTTT. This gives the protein CASSPDSQNEKLFF.

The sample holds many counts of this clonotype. The DNA of the CDR3 is TGTGCCAGCAGCTTACTAGTGAACACCGGGGAGCTGTTTTTT. Translating it yields CASSLLVNTGELFF. The rearrangement uses TRBV7-3 and TRBJ2-2; D uncertain. Trimming took 2 bases from V and 1 from J, leaving 5 bases between them. The CDR3 is 14 residues long. Germline V lookup: CDR1 SGHTA, CDR2 FQGTGA.

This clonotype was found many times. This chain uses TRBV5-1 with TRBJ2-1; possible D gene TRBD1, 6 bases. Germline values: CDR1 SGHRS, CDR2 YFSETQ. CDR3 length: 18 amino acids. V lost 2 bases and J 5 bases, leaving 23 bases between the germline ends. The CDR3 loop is CASSFKRLQGPGNNEQFF. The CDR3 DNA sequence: TGCGCCAGCAGCTTTAAACGTCTCCAGGGGCCTGGGAACAATGAGCAGTTCTTC.

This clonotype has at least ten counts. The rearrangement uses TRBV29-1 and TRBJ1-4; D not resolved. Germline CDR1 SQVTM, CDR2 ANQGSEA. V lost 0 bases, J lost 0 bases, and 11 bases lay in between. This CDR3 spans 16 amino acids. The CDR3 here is CSVEDLADPTNEKLFF. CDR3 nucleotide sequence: TGCAGCGTTGAAGATCTTGCAGACCCAACTAATGAAAAACTGTTTTTT.

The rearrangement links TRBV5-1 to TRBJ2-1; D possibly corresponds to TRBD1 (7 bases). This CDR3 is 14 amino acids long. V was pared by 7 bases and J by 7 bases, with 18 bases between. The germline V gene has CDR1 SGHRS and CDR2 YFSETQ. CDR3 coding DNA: TGCGCCAGCGGCCCCGGAGGGGGCGAGAATGAGCAGTTCTTC. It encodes CASGPGGGENEQFF.

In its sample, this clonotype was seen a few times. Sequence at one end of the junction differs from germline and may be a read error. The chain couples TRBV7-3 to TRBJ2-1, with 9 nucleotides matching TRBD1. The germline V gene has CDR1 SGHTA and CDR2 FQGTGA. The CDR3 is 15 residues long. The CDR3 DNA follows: TGTGTCAGCAGCCTCGGGACAGGGTCTATCAATGAGCAGTTCTTC. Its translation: CVSSLGTGSINEQFF.

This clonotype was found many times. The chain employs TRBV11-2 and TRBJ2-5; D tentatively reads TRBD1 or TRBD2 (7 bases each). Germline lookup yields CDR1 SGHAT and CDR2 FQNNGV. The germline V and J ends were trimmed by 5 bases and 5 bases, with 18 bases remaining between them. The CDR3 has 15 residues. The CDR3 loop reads CASSVPQGGTETQYF. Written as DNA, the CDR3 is TGTGCCAGCAGCGTCCCCCAGGGGGGGACGGAGACCCAGTACTTC.

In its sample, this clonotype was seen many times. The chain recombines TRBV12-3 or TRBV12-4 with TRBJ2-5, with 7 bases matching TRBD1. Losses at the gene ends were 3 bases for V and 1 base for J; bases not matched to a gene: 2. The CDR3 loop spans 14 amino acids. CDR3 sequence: CASSFTGVQETQYF. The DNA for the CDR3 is TGTGCCAGCAGTTTCACAGGGGTCCAAGAGACCCAGTACTTC.

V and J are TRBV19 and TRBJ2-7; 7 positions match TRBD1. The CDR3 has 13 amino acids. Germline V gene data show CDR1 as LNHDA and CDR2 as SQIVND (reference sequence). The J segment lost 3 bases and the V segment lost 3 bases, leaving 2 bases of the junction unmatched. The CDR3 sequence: CASSIRQGYEQYF. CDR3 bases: TGTGCCAGTAGTATTCGACAGGGCTACGAGCAGTACTTC.

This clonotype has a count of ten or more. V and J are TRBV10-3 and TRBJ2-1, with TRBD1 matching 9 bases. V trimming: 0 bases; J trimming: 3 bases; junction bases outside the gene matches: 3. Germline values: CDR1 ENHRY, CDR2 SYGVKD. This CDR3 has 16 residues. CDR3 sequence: CAISESLGQGYNEQFF. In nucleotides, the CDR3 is TGTGCCATCAGTGAGTCGTTGGGACAGGGCTACAATGAGCAGTTCTTC.

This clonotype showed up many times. Written as DNA, the CDR3 is TGCGCCAGCAGCTTGGTCTCTAGTGGAGAGACCCAGTACTTC. Translation gives CASSLVSSGETQYF. The chain is built from TRBV5-1 and TRBJ2-5; no firm D call. V was clipped by 0 bases and J by 4 bases, with 10 bases between them. From germline, CDR1 is SGHRS and CDR2 YFSETQ. The CDR3 contains 14 residues.

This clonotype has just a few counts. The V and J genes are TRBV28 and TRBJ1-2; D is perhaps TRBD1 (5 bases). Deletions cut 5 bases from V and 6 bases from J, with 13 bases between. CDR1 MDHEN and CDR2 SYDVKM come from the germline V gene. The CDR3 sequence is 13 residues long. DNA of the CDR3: TGTGCCAGCAGTCCACAGGCACTGAATGGCTACACCTTC. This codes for CASSPQALNGYTF.

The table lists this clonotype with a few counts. The CDR3 coding sequence is TGTGCCAGCAGTCCCAGGGACAGATCCTACGAGCAGTACTTC. It translates to CASSPRDRSYEQYF. V and J are TRBV12-3 or TRBV12-4 and TRBJ2-7, with 7 bases fitting TRBD1. With 5 bases clipped from V and 1 base from J, the junction kept 5 bases outside the gene matches. The CDR3 runs to 14 residues.

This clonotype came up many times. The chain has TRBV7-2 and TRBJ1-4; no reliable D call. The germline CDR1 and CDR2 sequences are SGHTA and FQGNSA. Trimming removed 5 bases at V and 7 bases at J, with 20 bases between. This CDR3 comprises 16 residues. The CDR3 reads CASSLLSAGRSEKLFF. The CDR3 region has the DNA TGTGCCAGCAGCCTCCTCTCTGCGGGGAGGAGTGAAAAACTGTTTTTT.

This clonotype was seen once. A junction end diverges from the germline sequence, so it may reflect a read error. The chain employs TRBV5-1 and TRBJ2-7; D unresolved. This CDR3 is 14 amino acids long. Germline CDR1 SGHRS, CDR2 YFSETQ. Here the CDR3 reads CASSLGPVGYDQYF. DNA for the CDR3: TGCGCCAGCAGTTTGGGTCCTGTTGGGTACGATCAGTACTTC.

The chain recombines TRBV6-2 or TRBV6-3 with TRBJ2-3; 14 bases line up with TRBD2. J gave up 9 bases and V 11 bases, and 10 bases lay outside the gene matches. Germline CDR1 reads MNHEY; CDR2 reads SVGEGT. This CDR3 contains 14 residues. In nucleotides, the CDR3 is TGTGCCGTTCGGACTAGCGGGGGGCCCCGGACGCAGTATTTT. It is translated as CAVRTSGGPRTQYF.